A single sample gave rise to the 4 T cell receptor beta chains below, sequenced in a study of post-analysis software for immune sequencing data. Study-wide results and limits: Relative to controls, patients had a few TRBV segments at higher frequency, with TRBV5-6, TRBV5-1 and TRBV20-1 among these.

Their cognate antigens are unknown. Tagging with unique molecular identifiers was a feature of the TCR beta cDNA libraries. TCRdb redid the calling of the PCR reads with MiXCR, one entry per CDR3 protein. The data contain hundreds of thousands of distinct CDR3 sequences, 25% to 30% of them singletons. The sample was blood. The receptors shown here come from a girl aged 10-17 years with multiple sclerosis.

This clonotype was picked up a small number of times. The J gene is TRBJ1-2, the V gene TRBV28, with D possibly TRBD1 on 5 matching bases. Trimming pared 7 bases from V and 2 bases from J, leaving 20 bases between. The CDR3 has 16 residues. Germline values: CDR1 MDHEN, CDR2 SYDVKM. The CDR3 DNA follows: TGTGCCAGCACCCCTGGGTCGGGGGGAGGAAACTATGGCTACACCTTC. Protein sequence: CASTPGSGGGNYGYTF.

In this sample, this clonotype turned up a few times. This sequence joins TRBV2 and TRBJ2-3; TRBD1 is a possible D gene (5 bases). V lost 6 bases to trimming and J lost 2 bases, with 15 bases between them. The CDR3 is made up of 15 amino acids. Germline V gene data show CDR1 as SNHLY and CDR2 as FYNNEI. CDR3 sequence (DNA): TGTGCCAGCAGCCCGAATGAAGGGGCCACAGATACGCAGTATTTT. This gives the protein CASSPNEGATDTQYF.

V usage is TRBV10-3 and J usage is TRBJ2-5; 12 nucleotides agree with TRBD2. The CDR3 spans 14 residues. Germline loops: CDR1 ENHRY, CDR2 SYGVKD. J gave up 2 bases and V 10 bases, and 5 bases lay outside the gene matches. In DNA form, the CDR3 reads TGTGCCACGCTAGCGGGAGGGGATCAAGAGACCCAGTACTTC. This codes for CATLAGGDQETQYF.

Worth noting for this clonotype: A much larger clone lies a single base off, so this may be a read error. This chain uses TRBV20-1 with TRBJ2-5, with D uncertain. The V gene's germline CDR1 is DFQATT and CDR2 SNEGSKA (reference sequence). This CDR3 comprises 14 residues. The CDR3 DNA follows: TGCGGTGCTAGAGATCTGATCCAGTTGGAGACCCAGTACTTC. It codes for CGARDLIQLETQYF.